This entry lists 20 T cell receptor beta chains sequenced from one sample in a study of OX40 agonist ivuxolimab in advanced cancers. The protocol was immunoSEQ multiplex PCR, while the TCRdb copy is restricted to in-frame clones and leaves out a portion. The sample lists 60,000 to 70,000 clones, roughly 89% seen once, with around 12% in the top ten. The source material was CD4+ or CD8+ T cells sorted from blood, sampled in a trial of the OX40 agonist ivuxolimab. Source of these receptors: an adult with an advanced solid tumor such as melanoma, head and neck, liver or kidney cancer.

The DNA of the CDR3 is TGTGCCAGCAGCTCTTCCTACGAGCAGTACTTC. Encoded protein: CASSSSYEQYF. The rearrangement links TRBV13 to TRBJ2-7, with D unresolved. The V end lost 4 bases, the J end lost 1 base, and 2 bases lay between the germline ends. The CDR3 has 11 amino acids. Germline assignment: CDR1 PRHDT and CDR2 FYEKMQ (reference sequence). Full variable domain (missing parts from reference TRBV13 and TRBJ2-7): AAGVIQSPRHLIKEKRETATLKCYPIPRHDTVYWYQQGPGQDPQFLISFYEKMQSDKGSIPDRFSAQQFSDYHSELNMSSLELGDSALYFCASSSSYEQYFGPGTRLTVT.

The V call is TRBV9, the J call TRBJ1-1; no firm D call. The CDR3 length is 13 residues. Germline V gives CDR1 SGDLS, CDR2 YYNGEE. Trimming removed 4 bases at V and 3 bases at J, with 10 bases between. In DNA, the CDR3 is TGTGCCAGCAGCCCCAGTTCGGACACTGAAGCTTTCTTT. It translates to CASSPSSDTEAFF.

The rearrangement joins TRBV5-1 to TRBJ1-2, with a weak D call TRBD1 (5 bases). With 6 bases removed from V and 3 bases from J, the gap between germline ends came to 15 bases. The V gene's germline CDR1 is SGHRS and CDR2 YFSETQ. The CDR3 loop spans 14 amino acids. The CDR3 spells CASIPTVPYYGYTF. The CDR3 DNA is TGCGCCAGCATACCGACAGTCCCCTACTATGGCTACACCTTC. The full variable domain, with the rest looked up from reference TRBV5-1 and TRBJ1-2, is KAGVTQTPRYLIKTRGQQVTLSCSPISGHRSVSWYQQTPGQGLQFLFEYFSETQRNKGNFPGRFSGRQFSNSRSEMNVSTLELGDSALYLCASIPTVPYYGYTFGSGTRLTVV.

The V gene is TRBV27, the J gene TRBJ2-7; the match to TRBD1 covers 8 bases. The CDR3 has 12 residues. Trimming took 6 bases from V and 2 from J; bases not matched to a gene: 0. CDR1 is MNHEY, CDR2 SMNVEV, per germline (reference sequence). In nucleotides, the CDR3 is TGTGCCAGCAGACAGGGGGCCTACGAGCAGTACTTC. Amino acids: CASRQGAYEQYF.

This chain uses TRBV7-2 with TRBJ2-1, with no clear D. V was trimmed by 1 base and J by 0 bases, leaving 7 bases between them. The CDR3 covers 15 residues. CDR1 is SGHTA, CDR2 FQGNSA, per germline. The CDR3 protein is CASSLGLPSYNEQFF. In DNA form, the CDR3 reads TGTGCCAGCAGCTTAGGACTCCCCTCCTACAATGAGCAGTTCTTC.

The chain combines TRBV5-6 with TRBJ2-6, with TRBD1 as a possible D gene (5 bases). This CDR3 is 13 amino acids long. Trimming removed 3 bases from V and 9 bases from J, with 10 bases in between. Germline values: CDR1 SGHDT, CDR2 YYEEEE. The CDR3 DNA reads as TGTGCCAGCAGCTACACAGGAATCAACGTCCTGACTTTC. Translation: CASSYTGINVLTF. Complete variable domain (other parts from reference TRBV5-6 and TRBJ2-6): DAGVTQSPTHLIKTRGQQVTLRCSPKSGHDTVSWYQQALGQGPQFIFQYYEEEERQRGNFPDRFSGHQFPNYSSELNVNALLLGDSALYLCASSYTGINVLTFGAGSRLTVL.

By share, this clone counts as medium-sized. V is TRBV27 and J is TRBJ2-7; no clear D. The germline gives CDR1 MNHEY, CDR2 SMNVEV (reference sequence). CDR3 length equals 12 residues. V shed 8 bases and J shed 0 bases, with 8 bases lying between them. DNA of the CDR3: TGTGCCAGCTTCGCTAGCTCCTACGAGCAGTACTTC. Amino acids: CASFASSYEQYF.

The chain couples TRBV5-6 to TRBJ1-4; a weak D match, TRBD1 (6 bases). Germline lookup yields CDR1 SGHDT and CDR2 YYEEEE. The CDR3 sequence is 19 residues long. The ends were cut back, 4 bases at V and 2 bases at J, with 24 bases in the middle. The DNA for the CDR3 is TGTGCCAGCAGCAGTATCGGGACATGGGAATGGGGCACTAATGAAAAACTGTTTTTT. It is translated as CASSSIGTWEWGTNEKLFF.

This rearrangement joins TRBV28 to TRBJ2-7; perhaps TRBD2 as D (6 bases). The CDR3 extends over 14 amino acids. Germline CDR1 reads MDHEN; CDR2 reads SYDVKM. The V end lost 2 bases, the J end lost 5 bases, and 13 bases lay between the germline ends. CDR3 amino acids: CASSLNLARDEQYF. Here the CDR3 DNA reads TGTGCCAGCAGTTTAAACCTAGCGAGGGACGAGCAGTACTTC.

The rearrangement links TRBV5-1 to TRBJ2-7; 7 positions agree with TRBD1. With V trimmed by 5 bases and J by 2 bases, 7 bases remained unmatched. The CDR3 extends over 14 amino acids. Germline V CDR1 and CDR2: SGHRS, YFSETQ. CDR3 loop: CASRGTGETYEQYF. CDR3 DNA sequence: TGCGCCAGCAGAGGAACAGGGGAGACCTACGAGCAGTACTTC. Full variable domain (rest looked up from reference TRBV5-1 and TRBJ2-7): KAGVTQTPRYLIKTRGQQVTLSCSPISGHRSVSWYQQTPGQGLQFLFEYFSETQRNKGNFPGRFSGRQFSNSRSEMNVSTLELGDSALYLCASRGTGETYEQYFGPGTRLTVT.

The DNA for the CDR3 is TGTGCCAGCAGTGGATTGGGACCTTACGATAGCAATCAGCCCCAGCATTTT. This translates into CASSGLGPYDSNQPQHF. The chain uses TRBV6-1 and TRBJ1-5; possible D gene TRBD1, 5 bases. The V gene lost 4 bases and the J gene lost 0 bases, with 16 bases spanning the gap. The CDR3 is 17 residues long. Germline V CDR1 and CDR2: MNHNS, SASEGT.

CDR3 bases: TGTGCCAGCAGGTACAGGGGAGGAAAACTGTTTTTT. This gives the protein CASRYRGGKLFF. The chain is built from TRBV6-5 and TRBJ1-4; TRBD1 matches 7 bases. This CDR3 is 12 amino acids long. The junction had 5 bases not matched to a gene; V was cut back by 6 bases and J by 10 bases. Germline V gives CDR1 MNHEY, CDR2 SVGAGI.

This sequence joins TRBV7-2 and TRBJ2-1, with D unclear. The CDR3 consists of 13 residues. Germline-derived CDR1 and CDR2 are SGHTA and FQGNSA. V was cut by 2 bases and J by 5 bases, with 7 bases left in between. The CDR3 coding sequence is TGTGCCAGCAGCTTAACAACAAACAATGAGCAGTTCTTC. As protein: CASSLTTNNEQFF. The full variable domain, with the rest looked up from reference TRBV7-2 and TRBJ2-1, is GAGVSQSPSNKVTEKGKDVELRCDPISGHTALYWYRQSLGQGLEFLIYFQGNSAPDKSGLPSDRFSAERTGGSVSTLTIQRTQQEDSAVYLCASSLTTNNEQFFGPGTRLTVL.

The V call is TRBV6-5, the J call TRBJ1-1; no reliable D call. CDR3 length equals 13 residues. CDR1 MNHEY and CDR2 SVGAGI come from the germline V gene. V dropped 5 bases and J dropped 1 base, with 8 bases sitting between them. CDR3 in amino acids: CASSISRNTEAFF. The CDR3 nucleotides are TGTGCCAGCAGTATCAGTAGGAACACTGAAGCTTTCTTT.

The V gene is TRBV7-8, the J gene TRBJ2-1; 15 positions agree with TRBD2. Germline V gives CDR1 SGHVS, CDR2 FQNEAQ. Trimming took 1 base from V and 4 from J; bases not matched to a gene: 2. This CDR3 region has 17 residues. CDR3 amino acids: CASSLGTSGGEYNEQFF. CDR3 DNA sequence: TGTGCCAGCAGCTTAGGGACTAGCGGGGGGGAATACAATGAGCAGTTCTTC.

CDR3 in DNA: TGTGCCAGCAGCCTGACTAGCGGGGACCACAGCTCCTACAATGAGCAGTTCTTC. Its translation: CASSLTSGDHSSYNEQFF. This rearrangement joins TRBV7-9 to TRBJ2-1; TRBD2 agrees at 11 bases. Germline V gene lookup returns CDR1 SEHNR and CDR2 FQNEAQ (reference sequence). This CDR3 comprises 18 residues. Losses at the gene ends were 5 bases for V and 0 bases for J; bases not matched to a gene: 9.

The chain joins TRBV27 to TRBJ2-5; possible D gene TRBD2, 7 bases. Germline V gives CDR1 MNHEY, CDR2 SMNVEV (reference sequence). This CDR3 is 15 amino acids long. The V gene lost 5 bases and the J gene lost 3 bases, with 16 bases spanning the gap. This chain's CDR3 is CASSERGAGEETQYF. CDR3 coding DNA: TGTGCCAGCAGTGAACGGGGGGCCGGGGAAGAGACCCAGTACTTC.

V and J are TRBV27 and TRBJ1-2; 7 nucleotides line up with TRBD1. The trim removed 9 bases at V and 8 bases at J, leaving 12 bases unmatched. This CDR3 has 13 residues. Germline V gene data show CDR1 as MNHEY and CDR2 as SMNVEV (reference sequence). This CDR3 reads CASSQGSSYGYTF. In DNA form, the CDR3 reads TGTGCCAGTTCACAGGGGTCAAGTTACGGCTACACCTTC.

J is TRBJ2-7 and V is TRBV19; a weak D match, TRBD1 (6 bases). The CDR3 is 11 amino acids. Trimming took 10 bases from V and 4 from J, leaving 11 bases between them. CDR1 and CDR2 (germline): LNHDA, SQIVND (reference sequence). The CDR3 nucleotides read TGTGCCACGGGTACAGGGTACGAGCAGTACTTC. Its protein product is CATGTGYEQYF.

This rearrangement joins TRBV18 to TRBJ2-2, with D perhaps assigned TRBD1 or TRBD2 (6 bases each). The V end lost 2 bases, the J end lost 5 bases, and 15 bases lay between the germline ends. This CDR3 region has 16 residues. Germline loops: CDR1 KGHSH, CDR2 LQKENI. CDR3 protein: CASSPIPGAETGELFF. CDR3 bases: TGTGCCAGCTCACCAATCCCGGGGGCAGAGACCGGGGAGCTGTTTTTT.